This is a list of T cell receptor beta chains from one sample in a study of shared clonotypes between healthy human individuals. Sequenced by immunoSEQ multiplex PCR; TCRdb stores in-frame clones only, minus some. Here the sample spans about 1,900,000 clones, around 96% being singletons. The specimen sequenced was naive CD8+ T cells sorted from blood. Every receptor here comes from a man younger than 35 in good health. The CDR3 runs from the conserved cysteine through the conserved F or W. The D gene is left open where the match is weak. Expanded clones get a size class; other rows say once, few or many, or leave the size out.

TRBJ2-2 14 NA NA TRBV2 CAAPIGANTGELFF TGTGCCGCCCCGATCGGGGCCAACACCGGGGAGCTGTTTTTT
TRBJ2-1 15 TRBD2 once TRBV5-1 CASSWGLAVYNEQFF TGCGCCAGCAGCTGGGGACTAGCGGTCTACAATGAGCAGTTCTTC
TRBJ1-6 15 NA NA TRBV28 CASSAVSLYNSPLHF TGTGCCAGCAGTGCAGTATCCCTCTATAATTCACCCCTCCACTTT
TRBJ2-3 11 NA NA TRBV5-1 CASSSTDTQYF TGCGCCAGCAGCTCCACAGATACGCAGTATTTT
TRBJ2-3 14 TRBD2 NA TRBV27 CASSLGLAMDTQYF TGTGCCAGCAGTTTGGGACTAGCAATGGATACGCAGTATTTT
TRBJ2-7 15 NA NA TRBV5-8 CASSGFRESYDEQYF TGTGCCAGCAGCGGATTCAGGGAGTCCTACGATGAGCAGTACTTC
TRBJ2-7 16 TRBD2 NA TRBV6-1 CASSKGVRGRVYEQYF TGTGCCAGCAGTAAAGGGGTCCGCGGGAGAGTCTACGAGCAGTACTTC
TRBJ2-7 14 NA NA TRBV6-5 CASSPGGSSYEQYF TGTGCCAGCAGTCCCGGGGGCTCCTCCTACGAGCAGTACTTC
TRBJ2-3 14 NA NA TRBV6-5 CASSHDIFTDTQYF TGTGCCAGCAGCCACGACATATTCACAGATACGCAGTATTTT
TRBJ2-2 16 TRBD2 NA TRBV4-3 CASSQGLAGGIGELFF TGCGCCAGCAGCCAAGGGCTAGCGGGAGGTATCGGGGAGCTGTTTTTT
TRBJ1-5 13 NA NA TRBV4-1 CASSHSRNQPQHF TGCGCCAGCAGCCATTCGAGGAATCAGCCCCAGCATTTT
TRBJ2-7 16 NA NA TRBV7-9 CASSYGGDRNPYEQYF TGTGCCAGCAGTTACGGCGGGGACCGCAACCCCTACGAGCAGTACTTC
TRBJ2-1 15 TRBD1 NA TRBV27 CASSWDRSSYNEQFF TGTGCCAGCAGTTGGGACAGATCCTCCTACAATGAGCAGTTCTTC
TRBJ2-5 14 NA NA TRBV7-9 CASSLVSGLETQYF TGTGCCAGCAGCTTAGTTTCAGGGCTTGAGACCCAGTACTTC
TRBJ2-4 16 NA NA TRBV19 CASSIGQGLTKNIQYF TGTGCCAGTAGTATAGGGCAGGGCCTAACCAAAAACATTCAGTACTTC
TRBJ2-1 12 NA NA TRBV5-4 CASSGYNNEQFF TGTGCCAGCAGCGGATACAACAATGAGCAGTTCTTC
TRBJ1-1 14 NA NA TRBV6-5 CASSNLGMNTEAFF TGTGCCAGCAGTAACCTGGGTATGAACACTGAAGCTTTCTTT
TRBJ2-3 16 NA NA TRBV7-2 CASSPGVEPSTDTQYF TGTGCCAGCAGCCCGGGTGTTGAACCTAGCACAGATACGCAGTATTTT
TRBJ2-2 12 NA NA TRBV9 CASSAGGGELFF TGTGCCAGCAGCGCAGGCGGCGGGGAGCTGTTTTTT
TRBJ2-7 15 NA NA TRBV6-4 CAKGEQRYGSYEQYF TGTGCCAAGGGGGAGCAGCGTTATGGCTCCTACGAGCAGTACTTC
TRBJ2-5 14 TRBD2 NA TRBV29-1 CSVDSGTSQETQYF TGCAGCGTCGATAGCGGGACCTCCCAAGAGACCCAGTACTTC
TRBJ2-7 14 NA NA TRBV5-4 CASSFGSGSYEQYF TGTGCCAGCAGCTTTGGAAGCGGGTCCTACGAGCAGTACTTC
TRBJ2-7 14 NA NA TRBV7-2 CASSLGGPGNEQYF TGTGCCAGCAGCTTAGGGGGGCCAGGGAACGAGCAGTACTTC
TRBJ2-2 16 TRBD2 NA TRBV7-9 CASSPTSGRAYGELFF TGTGCCAGCAGCCCGACTAGCGGGAGGGCCTACGGGGAGCTGTTTTTT
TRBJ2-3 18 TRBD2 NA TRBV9 CASSVVASGSWGTDTQYF TGTGCCAGCAGCGTAGTGGCTAGCGGGAGTTGGGGCACAGATACGCAGTATTTT
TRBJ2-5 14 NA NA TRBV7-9 CASSLGGTTETQYF TGTGCCAGCAGCTTAGGGGGAACGACAGAGACCCAGTACTTC
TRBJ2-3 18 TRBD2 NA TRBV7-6 CASSLDPWTSGRTDTQYF TGTGCCAGCAGCTTAGACCCCTGGACTAGCGGTCGCACAGATACGCAGTATTTT
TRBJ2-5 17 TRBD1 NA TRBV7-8 CASSLVLGQGVGETQYF TGTGCCAGCAGCTTAGTGTTGGGACAGGGAGTAGGAGAGACCCAGTACTTC
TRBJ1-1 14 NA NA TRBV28 CASSLRGLNTEAFF TGTGCCAGCAGTTTGCGGGGGTTGAACACTGAAGCTTTCTTT
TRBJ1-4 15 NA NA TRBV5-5 CASSPGTLFNEKLFF TGTGCCAGCAGCCCCGGGACACTTTTTAATGAAAAACTGTTTTTT
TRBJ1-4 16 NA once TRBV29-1 CSVEDPAQTSDEKLFF TGCAGCGTTGAAGATCCTGCCCAAACCTCTGATGAAAAACTGTTTTTT
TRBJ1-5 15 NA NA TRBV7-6 CASSLGAGNNQPQHF TGTGCCAGCAGCTTAGGGGCAGGGAACAATCAGCCCCAGCATTTT
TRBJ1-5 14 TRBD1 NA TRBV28 CASSFLGQGQPQHF TGTGCCAGCAGTTTCCTAGGACAGGGACAGCCCCAGCATTTT
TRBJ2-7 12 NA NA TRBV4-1 CASSQAGYEQYF TGCGCCAGCAGCCAAGCAGGCTACGAGCAGTACTTC
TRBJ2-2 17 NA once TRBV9 CASSVARDRANTGELFF TGTGCCAGCAGCGTAGCTCGGGACCGAGCGAACACCGGGGAGCTGTTTTTT
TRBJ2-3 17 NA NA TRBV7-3 CASSLTGGGPSTDTQYF TGTGCCAGCAGCTTGACAGGCGGGGGCCCCAGCACAGATACGCAGTATTTT
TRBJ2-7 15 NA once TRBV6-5 CASTTARDTNYEQYF TGTGCCAGCACCACCGCCCGGGACACTAACTACGAGCAGTACTTC
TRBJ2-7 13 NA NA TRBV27 CASSYAGKYEQYF TGTGCCAGCAGTTACGCAGGGAAGTACGAGCAGTACTTC
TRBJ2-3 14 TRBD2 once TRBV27 CASRVGGAPDTQYF TGTGCCAGCAGGGTCGGGGGGGCACCAGATACGCAGTATTTT
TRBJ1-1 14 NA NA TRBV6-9 CASSRKGMNTEAFF TGTGCCAGCAGTAGGAAGGGGATGAACACTGAAGCTTTCTTT
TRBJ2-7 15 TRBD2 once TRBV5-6 CASNSGGFTFYEQYF TGTGCCAGCAACTCGGGGGGGTTTACTTTCTACGAGCAGTACTTC
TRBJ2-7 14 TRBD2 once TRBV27 CASSSPGGNYEQYF TGTGCCAGCAGTTCACCCGGGGGGAATTACGAGCAGTACTTC
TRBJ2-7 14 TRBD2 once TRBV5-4 CASRHRGGPYEQYF TGTGCCAGCAGACACCGGGGGGGACCCTACGAGCAGTACTTC
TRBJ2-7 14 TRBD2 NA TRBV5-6 CASELAGQFYEQYF TGTGCCAGCGAACTAGCGGGGCAATTCTACGAGCAGTACTTC
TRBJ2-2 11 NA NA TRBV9 CASSASGELFF TGTGCCAGCAGCGCCAGCGGGGAGCTGTTTTTT
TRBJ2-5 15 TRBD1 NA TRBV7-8 CASSSLQGAQETQYF TGTGCCAGCAGCTCACTACAGGGGGCCCAAGAGACCCAGTACTTC
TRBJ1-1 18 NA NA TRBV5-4 CASSPVAEKYTMNTEAFF TGTGCCAGCAGCCCGGTTGCGGAAAAGTACACCATGAACACTGAAGCTTTCTTT
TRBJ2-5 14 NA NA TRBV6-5 CASSYSDFQETQYF TGTGCCAGCAGTTACTCCGACTTCCAAGAGACCCAGTACTTC
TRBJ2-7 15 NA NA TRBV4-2 CASSQEDLGGYEQYF TGTGCCAGCAGCCAAGAGGACCTAGGGGGTTACGAGCAGTACTTC
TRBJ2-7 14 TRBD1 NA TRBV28 CASSLAGTAYEQYF TGTGCCAGCAGCCTGGCCGGGACAGCCTACGAGCAGTACTTC
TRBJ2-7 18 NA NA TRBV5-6 CASTPRRRGPESSYEQYF TGTGCCAGCACCCCCCGGAGGAGGGGACCAGAGTCTAGCTACGAGCAGTACTTC